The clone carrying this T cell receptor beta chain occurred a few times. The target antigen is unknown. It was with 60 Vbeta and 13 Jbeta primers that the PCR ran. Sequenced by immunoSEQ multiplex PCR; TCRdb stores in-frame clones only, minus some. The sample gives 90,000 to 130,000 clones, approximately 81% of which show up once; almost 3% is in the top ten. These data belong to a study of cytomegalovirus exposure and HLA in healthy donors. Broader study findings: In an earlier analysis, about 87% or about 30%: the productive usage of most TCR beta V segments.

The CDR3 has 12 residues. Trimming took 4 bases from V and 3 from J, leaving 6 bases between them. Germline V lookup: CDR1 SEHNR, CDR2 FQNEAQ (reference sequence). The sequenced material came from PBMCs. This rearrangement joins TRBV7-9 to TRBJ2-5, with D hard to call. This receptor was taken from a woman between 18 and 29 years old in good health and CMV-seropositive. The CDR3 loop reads CASSSIEETQYF. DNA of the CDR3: TGTGCCAGCAGCTCCATTGAAGAGACCCAGTACTTC.